This T cell receptor beta chain is drawn from a study of T cell changes during pregnancy in multiple sclerosis. The CDR3 is made up of 15 amino acids. Germline CDR1 MGHRA, CDR2 YSYEKL. The junction had 3 bases not matched to a gene; V was cut back by 3 bases and J by 0 bases. The table came from immunoSEQ multiplex PCR; TCRdb's copy has only in-frame clones and leaves some out. The sample records fewer than 130,000 clones, approximately 89% being singletons. This receptor was taken from a female donor with multiple sclerosis, enrolled in a pregnancy study. This chain connects TRBV4-1 to TRBJ2-5; TRBD1 agrees at 8 bases. The sample in question was peripheral blood, obtained after pregnancy. CDR3 region: CASSHPDRDQETQYF. The CDR3 nucleotides read TGCGCCAGCAGCCACCCGGACAGGGACCAAGAGACCCAGTACTTC.